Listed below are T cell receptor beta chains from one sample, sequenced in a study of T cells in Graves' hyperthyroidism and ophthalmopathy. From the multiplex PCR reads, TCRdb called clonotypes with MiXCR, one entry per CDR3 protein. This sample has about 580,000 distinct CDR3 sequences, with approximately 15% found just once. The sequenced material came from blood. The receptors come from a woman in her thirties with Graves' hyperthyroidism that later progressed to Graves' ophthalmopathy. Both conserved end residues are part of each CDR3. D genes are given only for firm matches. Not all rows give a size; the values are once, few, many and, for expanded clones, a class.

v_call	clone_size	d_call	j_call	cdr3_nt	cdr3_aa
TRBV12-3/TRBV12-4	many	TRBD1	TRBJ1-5	TGTGCCAGCAGTTTGGGGGACAGGAACCAGCCCCAGCATTTT	CASSLGDRNQPQHF
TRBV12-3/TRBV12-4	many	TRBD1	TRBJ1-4	TGTGCCAGCAGTTTAGCGACAGGGGGGAGAGAAAAACTGTTTTTT	CASSLATGGREKLFF
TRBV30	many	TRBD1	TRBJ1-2	TGTGCCTGGGACAGGGAAGTCGCTGGCTACACCTTC	CAWDREVAGYTF
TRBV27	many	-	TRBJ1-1	TGTGCCAGCAGTTTAAAACAGACGACTGAAGCTTTCTTT	CASSLKQTTEAFF
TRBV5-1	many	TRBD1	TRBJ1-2	TGCGCCAGCAGCTTACAGGGGGCGGAGGACTATGGCTACACCTTC	CASSLQGAEDYGYTF
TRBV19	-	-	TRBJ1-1	TGTGCCAGTCACCCGGGTGGCCCCAGGCACACTGAAGCTTTCTTT	CASHPGGPRHTEAFF
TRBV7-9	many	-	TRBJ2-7	TGTGCCAGCACCTCCCATTACGAGCAGTACTTC	CASTSHYEQYF
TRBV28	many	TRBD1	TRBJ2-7	TGTGCCAGCAGTCTCCGGGACAGGGGCGCCTGGGAGGAGCAGTACTTC	CASSLRDRGAWEEQYF
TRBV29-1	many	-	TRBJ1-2	TGCAGCGTTCGGGGTTCAAACGAAGGCTACACCTTC	CSVRGSNEGYTF
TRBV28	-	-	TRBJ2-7	TGTGCCAGCAGTTTAGGGGGGGCAGTCGAGCAGTACTTC	CASSLGGAVEQYF
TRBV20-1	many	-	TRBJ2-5	TGCAGTGCTCTTGGCGGACAGATAAAAGAGACCCAGTACTTC	CSALGGQIKETQYF
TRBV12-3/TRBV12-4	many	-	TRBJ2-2	TGTGCCAGCAGTCTCTCGAACACCGGGGAGCTGTTTTTT	CASSLSNTGELFF
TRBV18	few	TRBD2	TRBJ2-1	TGTGCCAGCTCACCTTTCGGACTAGCGTCAGCTAACAGGGCCTACAATGAGCAGTTCTTC	CASSPFGLASANRAYNEQFF
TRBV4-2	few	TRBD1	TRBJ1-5	TGTGCCAGCAGCCTGGAAACGGGACAGGGGATTCAGCCCCAGCATTTT	CASSLETGQGIQPQHF
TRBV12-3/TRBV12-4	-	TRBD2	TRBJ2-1	TGTGCCAGCAGTTTCGGGGCTAGCGGGCGGAACTACAATGAGCAGTTCTTC	CASSFGASGRNYNEQFF
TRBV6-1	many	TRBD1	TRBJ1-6	TGTGCCGCAAGGGGACAGCCTCCCGGGTCACCCCTCCACTTT	CAARGQPPGSPLHF
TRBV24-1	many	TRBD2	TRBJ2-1	TGTGCCACCAGTGACTTCGCAGGGGTCTACACTAGCGGGAGGTCGGACAATGAGCAGTTCTTC	CATSDFAGVYTSGRSDNEQFF
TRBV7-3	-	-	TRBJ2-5	TGTGCCAGCAGCTTACAACGGGAGGAGACCCAGTACTTC	CASSLQREETQYF
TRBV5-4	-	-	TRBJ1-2	TGTGCCAGCAACAGCGGGACGGGCGACTATGGCTACACCTTC	CASNSGTGDYGYTF
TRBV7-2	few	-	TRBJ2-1	TGTGCCAGCAGCTTATTTCAGGTTGAGCAGTTCTTC	CASSLFQVEQFF
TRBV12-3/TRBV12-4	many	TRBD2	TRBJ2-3	TGTGCCAGCTGGACTAGCGGGACAGATACGCAGTATTTT	CASWTSGTDTQYF
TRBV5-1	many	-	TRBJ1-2	TGCGCCAGCAGCTTCTCCAACACGGGTGGCTACACCTTC	CASSFSNTGGYTF
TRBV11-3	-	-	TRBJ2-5	TGTGCCAGCAGCTCCTTAGAGAAAGAGACCCAGTACTTC	CASSSLEKETQYF
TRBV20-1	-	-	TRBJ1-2	TGCAGTGCTAGGGGGGTCAGCTATGGCTACACCTTC	CSARGVSYGYTF
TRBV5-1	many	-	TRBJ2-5	TGCGCCAGCAGCTTACGGAACCAAGAGACCCAGTACTTC	CASSLRNQETQYF
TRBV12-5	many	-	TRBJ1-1	TGTGCTAGTGGTTTGGTAAAGCTCGGGGACTCTGAAGCTTTCTTT	CASGLVKLGDSEAFF
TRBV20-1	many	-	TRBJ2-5	TGCAGTGCTAGGACCACGGAGTCCGCTGAGACCCAGTACTTC	CSARTTESAETQYF
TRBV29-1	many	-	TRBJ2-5	TGCAGCGTTGAGCAACCCAAGACCCAGTACTTC	CSVEQPKTQYF
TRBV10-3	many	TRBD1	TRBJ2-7	TGTGCCATCAGTGAGGGACAGGGCTACGCCTACGAGCAGTACTTC	CAISEGQGYAYEQYF
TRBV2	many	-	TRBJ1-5	TGTGCCAGCAGTGAGTACGACGTCCAGCCCCAGCATTTT	CASSEYDVQPQHF
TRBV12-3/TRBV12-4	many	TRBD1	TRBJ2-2	TGTGCCAGCAGCATCCTGGGACAGGGGGCGAACACCGGGGAGCTGTTTTTT	CASSILGQGANTGELFF
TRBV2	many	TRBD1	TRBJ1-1	TGTGCCAGCAGCCCCGGGACAGTTTATACTGAAGCTTTCTTT	CASSPGTVYTEAFF
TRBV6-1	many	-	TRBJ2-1	TGTGCCAGCAGTCCCTGGGCGGGACCTAACTCCTACAATGAGCAGTTCTTC	CASSPWAGPNSYNEQFF
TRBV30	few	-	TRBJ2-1	TGTGCCTGGAGTGACGAGACAGGTTACTACAATGAGCAGTTCTTC	CAWSDETGYYNEQFF